One sample yielded the 20 T cell receptor beta chains listed below, sequenced in a study of shared clonotypes between healthy human individuals. Data came from immunoSEQ multiplex PCR; TCRdb stores just in-frame clones and leaves some out. This table holds around 2.1 million clones, 85% to 95% found once. Naive CD8 isolation took CD45RO-negative cells positively selected for CCR7 and excluded terminally differentiated effector memory CD45RA+ cells. The sequencing input was naive CD8+ T cells from PBMCs. These receptors came from a man aged 18 to 29 in good health. Some clones in this sample may be carry-over from other donors' samples.

The rearrangement links TRBV4-1 to TRBJ1-1, with D possibly matching TRBD1 (6 bases). The CDR3 consists of 15 residues. The V end lost 3 bases, the J end lost 4 bases, and 15 bases lay between the germline ends. Germline CDR1 is MGHRA and CDR2 is YSYEKL. Here the CDR3 DNA reads TGCGCCAGCAGCCAGAAATTCAGGGGTTTCACTGAAGCTTTCTTT. Amino acid sequence: CASSQKFRGFTEAFF.

In its sample, this clone was seen once. The chain carries TRBV9 and TRBJ2-5; TRBD1 matches 10 bases. J gave up 1 base and V 4 bases, and 10 bases lay outside the gene matches. The CDR3 extends over 17 amino acids. Germline-derived CDR1 and CDR2 are SGDLS and YYNGEE. This CDR3 is CASSWGQGRPSQETQYF. DNA for the CDR3: TGTGCCAGCAGCTGGGGACAGGGGCGTCCGAGCCAAGAGACCCAGTACTTC.

As regards this clone: Other DNA sequences within the sample encode an identical CDR3. The J gene is TRBJ2-7, the V gene TRBV9; D might be TRBD2 (5 bases). Germline V lookup: CDR1 SGDLS, CDR2 YYNGEE. Trimming cost V 0 bases and J 4 bases, with 11 bases left between them. This CDR3 contains 14 residues. The CDR3 sequence: CASSVGGPGYEQYF. CDR3 in DNA: TGTGCCAGCAGCGTAGGAGGGCCGGGATACGAGCAGTACTTC.

This rearrangement joins TRBV25-1 to TRBJ2-5, with a weak D call TRBD2 (5 bases). Trimming took 2 bases from V and 4 from J, leaving 8 bases between them. This CDR3 contains 13 residues. Germline V gene sequence: CDR1 MGHDK, CDR2 SYGVNS. CDR3 in DNA: TGTGCCAGCAGTGAAGGGCTAGCAGAGACCCAGTACTTC. Translation: CASSEGLAETQYF.

The V call is TRBV7-9, the J call TRBJ2-5, with TRBD2 matching 10 bases. Germline V gives CDR1 SEHNR, CDR2 FQNEAQ (reference sequence). CDR3 length: 16 residues. J gave up 4 bases and V 5 bases, and 10 bases lay outside the gene matches. The CDR3, as DNA: TGTGCCAGCAGCGCCGCTAGCGGGAGCGCCGCAGAGACCCAGTACTTC. Amino acids: CASSAASGSAAETQYF.

J is TRBJ1-5 and V is TRBV28; D possibly corresponds to TRBD1 (5 bases). Between the trimmed V and J ends, which lost 2 bases and 1 base, there was a span of 9 bases. This CDR3 comprises 15 residues. CDR1 is MDHEN, CDR2 SYDVKM, per germline. The CDR3 sequence is CASSLPRQSNQPQHF. The CDR3 DNA is TGTGCCAGCAGTTTACCGAGACAGAGCAATCAGCCCCAGCATTTT. Combining the CDR3 with reference TRBV28 and TRBJ1-5 gives the whole variable domain DVKVTQSSRYLVKRTGEKVFLECVQDMDHENMFWYRQDPGLGLRLIYFSYDVKMKEKGDIPEGYSVSREKKERFSLILESASTNQTSMYLCASSLPRQSNQPQHFGDGTRLSIL.

J is TRBJ2-1 and V is TRBV9; possible D gene TRBD2, 5 bases. Germline CDR1 reads SGDLS; CDR2 reads YYNGEE. V was cut by 0 bases and J by 5 bases, with 12 bases left in between. The CDR3 extends over 15 amino acids. The CDR3 sequence is CASSVVGSANNEQFF. The CDR3 coding sequence is TGTGCCAGCAGCGTAGTTGGTAGCGCAAACAATGAGCAGTTCTTC.

The genes are TRBV19 and TRBJ2-3; D unclear. This CDR3 spans 15 amino acids. Trimming pared 3 bases from V and 3 bases from J, leaving 13 bases between. Germline values: CDR1 LNHDA, CDR2 SQIVND (reference sequence). DNA for the CDR3: TGTGCCAGTAGTATGTCAGGATGGGTAACAGATACGCAGTATTTT. This encodes CASSMSGWVTDTQYF. Variable domain in full (rest from reference TRBV19 and TRBJ2-3): DGGITQSPKYLFRKEGQNVTLSCEQNLNHDAMYWYRQDPGQGLRLIYYSQIVNDFQKGDIAEGYSVSREKKESFPLTVTSAQKNPTAFYLCASSMSGWVTDTQYFGPGTRLTVL.

The chain carries TRBV5-6 and TRBJ2-3; the match to TRBD1 covers 9 bases. Losses at the gene ends were 4 bases for V and 1 base for J; bases not matched to a gene: 13. The germline V gene has CDR1 SGHDT and CDR2 YYEEEE. This CDR3 contains 18 residues. CDR3 nucleotide sequence: TGTGCCAGCAGCGGGGGGACAGGGAGGGTCATGGGCACAGATACGCAGTATTTT. Translation: CASSGGTGRVMGTDTQYF.

The rearrangement links TRBV11-2 to TRBJ1-2; no definite D call. This CDR3 is 16 amino acids long. Between the trimmed V and J ends, which lost 5 bases and 0 bases, there was a span of 16 bases. Looked up from germline, CDR1 is SGHAT and CDR2 is FQNNGV. The CDR3 sequence: CASSPEGVLANYGYTF. Written as DNA, the CDR3 is TGTGCCAGCAGCCCTGAGGGTGTCCTGGCTAACTATGGCTACACCTTC.

The V gene is TRBV27, the J gene TRBJ1-5; no clear D. Germline V lookup: CDR1 MNHEY, CDR2 SMNVEV (reference sequence). This CDR3 has 16 amino acids. Trimming shortened V by 5 bases and J by 2 bases, and 16 bases separated the two germline ends. CDR3 nucleotides: TGTGCCAGCAGTAATCCAGGCCGAATGGGCAATCAGCCCCAGCATTTT. Translating it yields CASSNPGRMGNQPQHF.

CDR3 nucleotides: TGTGCCAGCAGTTTAATGCGGGGTAGCAATCAGCCCCAGCATTTT. Translating it yields CASSLMRGSNQPQHF. The rearrangement links TRBV27 to TRBJ1-5; no clear D gene. Per germline, CDR1 MNHEY and CDR2 SMNVEV (reference sequence). Trimming pared 2 bases from V and 0 bases from J, leaving 8 bases between. The CDR3 covers 15 residues.

The chain employs TRBV10-3 and TRBJ2-1; no definite D call. The CDR3 is 12 residues long. Trimming removed 9 bases at V and 3 bases at J, with 9 bases between. Germline V lookup: CDR1 ENHRY, CDR2 SYGVKD. CDR3 DNA sequence: TGTGCCATGGTGGGGATCTACAATGAGCAGTTCTTC. The encoded protein is CAMVGIYNEQFF.

The J gene is TRBJ2-7, the V gene TRBV4-3, with 11 bases that match TRBD1. This CDR3 spans 15 amino acids. CDR1 is LGHNA and CDR2 is YSLEER in the germline V gene. V trimming: 4 bases; J trimming: 2 bases; junction bases outside the gene matches: 4. The DNA for the CDR3 is TGCGCCAGCAGCCCAGGGACAGGGGGGGCCTACGAGCAGTACTTC. Translation: CASSPGTGGAYEQYF.

The V and J genes are TRBV6-6 and TRBJ1-5, with 8 bases identical to TRBD1. Germline V CDR1 and CDR2: MNHNY, SVGAGI (reference sequence). The V segment lost 6 bases and the J segment 4 bases; nucleotides outside the gene matches: 8. The CDR3 is 15 amino acids. The CDR3 DNA reads TGTGCCAGCAGGGCCGCGGACAGGGCAAATCAGCCCCAGCATTTT. Amino acids: CASRAADRANQPQHF.

The V gene is TRBV29-1, the J gene TRBJ2-1; 10 bases line up with TRBD1. V lost 6 bases and J lost 2; bases outside the gene matches: 7. CDR1 and CDR2 (germline): SQVTM, ANQGSEA. The CDR3 contains 15 residues. The CDR3 bases are TGCAGCGTCCCGGGACAGGGGAGGCCCTACAATGAGCAGTTCTTC. Translated: CSVPGQGRPYNEQFF.

V and J are TRBV12-5 and TRBJ2-5; no clear D. Between the trimmed V and J ends, which lost 8 bases and 1 base, there was a span of 5 bases. The CDR3 runs to 11 residues. Germline V lookup: CDR1 LGHNT, CDR2 FRNRAP. CDR3 sequence reads: CASSVQETQYF. CDR3 sequence (DNA): TGTGCTAGTAGTGTCCAAGAGACCCAGTACTTC.

The rearrangement uses TRBV27 and TRBJ1-5; possible D gene TRBD1, 5 bases. V shed 1 base and J shed 8 bases, with 18 bases lying between them. The CDR3 length is 16 residues. CDR1 and CDR2 from the germline V gene are MNHEY and SMNVEV (reference sequence). The CDR3 reads CASSLYPGADLEPQHF. DNA of the CDR3: TGTGCCAGCAGTTTATACCCCGGGGCAGATTTGGAGCCCCAGCATTTT.

This chain joins TRBV19 and TRBJ2-5, with no clear D. The germline gives CDR1 LNHDA, CDR2 SQIVND (reference sequence). The V end was cut by 5 bases, the J end by 0 bases, with 7 bases between. The CDR3 length is 13 residues. CDR3 sequence (DNA): TGTGCCAGTAGTGAAGGCAACCAAGAGACCCAGTACTTC. The encoded protein is CASSEGNQETQYF.

This sequence joins TRBV6-6 and TRBJ2-5; possibly TRBD1 for D (5 bases). V shed 6 bases and J shed 4 bases, with 18 bases lying between them. CDR3 size: 15 residues. Germline V lookup: CDR1 MNHNY, CDR2 SVGAGI (reference sequence). In DNA form, the CDR3 reads TGTGCCAGCAGAGACCCCAAAAGTGGGGCAGAGACCCAGTACTTC. This sequence encodes CASRDPKSGAETQYF.